This T cell receptor beta chain was sequenced during a study of cytomegalovirus exposure and HLA in healthy donors (dated by TCRdb to about 2017). Notes on the research overall: In an earlier analysis of under 600 of the donors, 276 Gb of sequence data and 90 million to 120 million unique TCR beta sequences from roughly 190 million T cells were reported. An early release that covered fewer than 750 HLA-typed donors contained 250 to 350 gigabases of sequencing data and tens of millions of unique TCR sequences. The genetic ancestry cluster associated with self-reported Caucasian donors included roughly four fifths of the 398 genotyped donors. The study aimed to test whether cataloging public T cell receptors could reveal signatures of past pathogen exposure. The study profiled the T cell repertoires of around 700 subjects by immunosequencing and related them to cytomegalovirus serostatus. Along with the approximately 620-subject first cohort, a separate validation cohort of around 110 different subjects was used. The study combined high-throughput TCR immunosequencing, statistical association of individual TCRs with disease status, and machine learning to predict cytomegalovirus infection status. In a later analysis, previously published TCR beta repertoires from about 670 donors were re-analyzed and high-resolution HLA genotyping was added so that TCR occurrence patterns could be studied. The later analysis used no new phenotypic data to find candidate immune exposures, relying instead on TCR beta sequences and their occurrence across donors. In an earlier analysis of roughly 540 of the donors, high-throughput TCR beta sequencing was used to judge whether each TCR beta V gene segment behaved as functional or pseudogenic. Alongside the repertoire data, information on donor age, sex, ethnicity and CMV serostatus was compiled. A later genetic analysis used genome-wide SNP genotypes for about three fifths of the 666 donors, treating that subset as a discovery cohort. All discovery cohort repertoires had been generated on a single sequencing platform. Class I and class II HLA loci were covered by the typing at four-digit resolution. The number of donors typed differed by locus, with about 629-640 for A, B, C, DRB1 and DQB1, 522 for DQA1, 600 to 610 for DPA1, and around 450 for DPB1. A handful of DR-DQ haplotypes were handled as single units for association and clustering because linkage in the cohort was strong. On average, about 200,000 unique TCR beta nucleotide sequences were sequenced per donor among more than 350 genotyped donors of the cohort, with about 17% of those sequences being non-productive.

The CDR3 contains 15 residues, cysteine and phenylalanine counted. The read is trimmed to its CDR3 DNA, 45 bases read in frame from base 1. V loses 1 base, J loses 5 bases, and the germline ends lie 15 bases apart. Per the germline V gene, SNHLY is the CDR1 and FYNNEI is the CDR2. The paper's findings and limits, for the study overall: In a later genetic analysis, a missense DCLRE1C variant was associated with V-gene and J-gene trimming of TCR beta chains, and the association was replicated in an independent cohort. In both the original and validation cohorts, the classifier was reported to diagnose cytomegalovirus status with high specificity and sensitivity. Compared with equally common non-associated chains, HLA-associated TCR beta chains in a later analysis were more clonally expanded and had lower generation probabilities. Several of the top co-occurrence clusters appeared to be linked to parvovirus B19, influenza, CMV and Epstein-Barr virus, according to a later analysis. In the study, about 150 TCR beta chains were listed as associated with cytomegalovirus. A later analysis found that TCR association rates varied across HLA loci, with DRB1 alleles showing the most associated TCRs and HLA-C alleles the fewest. In vitro tests confirmed that a few of the cytomegalovirus-associated TCR beta chains recognize cytomegalovirus antigens. Presence/absence analyses assumed roughly uniform sequencing depth across donors, an assumption that may not hold. Assigning TCR associations to individual alleles was difficult when HLA alleles, especially DR and DQ, strongly co-occurred. While some public TCRs were present in many individuals, most TCR sequences turned up only very rarely across donors. Correlated functional status among segregating V segments might reflect linkage disequilibrium, but an unknown experimental factor could not be ruled out. According to a later genetic analysis, donors in an Asian-associated ancestry cluster had fewer N-insertions in productive TCRs than the roughly 670-donor mean. In a later analysis, most CMV-associated TCR beta chains were found to appear HLA-restricted, with HLA associations seemingly driven largely by CMV exposure. The authors suggested that the approach could potentially be extended to other disease states and immunological phenotypes. The only immune exposure information available for the cohort was CMV serostatus. A group of highly shared sequence variants was considered likely to be a technical artifact of the sequencing pipeline. The cohort was sequenced for TCR beta chains only, and without alpha or paired-chain data the features that could be detected were limited. Broadly in line with IMGT annotations, most TCR beta V segments showed up in productive rearrangements about 87% or about 30% of the time in an earlier analysis of around 600 of the donors. Because the 87-base-pair reads could not distinguish some IMGT-functional V segments, including TRBV6-2 and TRBV6-3, those segments were excluded. Because counts were too low, more than 15 rarely observed V segments, including chromosome 9 orphons, were left out of the earlier analysis of several hundred of the donors. Specific HLA alleles were associated with more than 15,000 TCR beta sequences at a false discovery rate of 0.05 in a later analysis. A further reported finding was that TCR beta sequences accurately predicted the HLA-A and HLA-B alleles for most subjects in the first cohort. Because HLA typing was unavailable for some donors at each locus, only the typed subset was used in association tests.

Only one count was recorded for this clone. The clone's antigen remains unknown. No clone much larger than this one lies a single base away; base qualities are absent. The cohort was made up of 500 to 850 healthy bone marrow donors. At the time of sampling, all cohort members were nominally healthy, though unrecorded immune exposures were likely present. The donor was CMV seropositive and belonged to the group of 270 or so seropositive cohort members. Each donor provided a peripheral blood sample, and peripheral blood mononuclear cells were used for TCR beta sequencing. Genomic DNA extraction from the blood cell samples was performed with the Qiagen DNeasy Blood Extraction Kit. The library was generated by the immunoSEQ multiplex PCR assay. The multiplex PCR relied on a mix of 60 forward primers for TCR Vbeta segments and 13 reverse primers for TCR Jbeta segments. The CDR3 region of rearranged TCR beta genes was amplified from genomic DNA by a multiplex PCR assay. On the Illumina HiSeq System, the amplified TCR beta libraries were sequenced as 87-base-pair reads. From the authors' description of their analysis: In a later analysis, 77 million or so unique TCR beta chains were counted across the 690 or so repertoires, and roughly 11 million of these chains were shared by at least two donors. To remove PCR and sequencing errors, raw reads were error-corrected and collapsed into unique sequences using a nearest-neighbor algorithm that merged closely related sequences. V, D and J gene segments were assigned by aligning CDR3 sequences to IMGT reference sequences. For a sequence to be retained, at least a six-nucleotide match to both a V gene segment and a J gene segment was required. Rearrangements were classified as productive when the CDR3 lacked stop codons and remained in frame with V and J, and all other rearrangements were classified as non-productive. CDR3 was defined according to IMGT convention as the region running from the second conserved V-encoded cysteine to the conserved J-encoded phenylalanine. In an earlier analysis of around 600 of the donors, sequences lacking an unambiguous match to a single V gene segment were excluded. An earlier analysis of 587 of the donors classified V segments as functional when productive rearrangements were above 56.7% and as segregating when the standard deviation between donors was above 5%. To diagnose cytomegalovirus status from the catalog of TCR beta chain sequences, a statistical classification framework was built. A later analysis assigned V and J genes by comparing TCR nucleotide sequences with IMGT/GENE-DB human TR gene sequences. The TCRdist pipeline was used in a later analysis to assign CDR3 sequences and most-parsimonious VDJ recombination scenarios. In a later analysis, every TCR beta chain was defined by the combination of its CDR3 amino acid sequence and its V-gene family, and reads without a unique V-gene family were dropped. A later analysis removed 550 to 650 highly shared, low-generation-probability nucleotide sequences to deal with suspected cross-contamination and a sequencing artifact. A later analysis calculated a clonal expansion index for each public chain from normalized within-repertoire ranks of inferred template counts. In a later analysis, generation probabilities were computed using a VDJ recombination model fitted to out-of-frame rearrangements, and the results were checked against IGoR. Hypergeometric tests were used in a later analysis to score TCR-TCR, TCR-HLA and TCR-CMV co-occurrence, with a repertoire-size bias correction applied to the TCR pairs. False discovery rates were estimated in a later analysis by permuting HLA or CMV assignments 20 times. A later analysis grouped co-occurring TCRs with DBSCAN, adding TCRdist sequence similarity when clustering within HLA-allele-positive subsets. Co-occurrence clustering excluded repertoires with fewer than 30,000 or more than 120,000 public chains, plus five with anomalous nucleotide sharing. The table was pulled from immuneACCESS by TCRdb, which kept in-frame rearrangements only. Such tables lose some clones; where checked, under half of the loss comes from unresolved V genes, and the rest has no known cause. V, J and clone size derive from that table, while D and trimming were established from the DNA sequence. Here the sample has about 82,000 clones; around 84% occur a single time. The ten largest clones represent approximately 19% of the sample.

The receptor was derived from a man between 70 and 80 years old in good health and CMV-seropositive. The receptor chain draws on TRBV2 and TRBJ2-7; the D gene is perhaps TRBD2, on 7 matching bases. The specimen sequenced was PBMCs. The CDR3 has the sequence CASSEGGGAVHEQYF. At the DNA level, the sequence is TGTGCCAGCAGTGAAGGAGGGGGGGCGGTCCACGAGCAGTACTTC.